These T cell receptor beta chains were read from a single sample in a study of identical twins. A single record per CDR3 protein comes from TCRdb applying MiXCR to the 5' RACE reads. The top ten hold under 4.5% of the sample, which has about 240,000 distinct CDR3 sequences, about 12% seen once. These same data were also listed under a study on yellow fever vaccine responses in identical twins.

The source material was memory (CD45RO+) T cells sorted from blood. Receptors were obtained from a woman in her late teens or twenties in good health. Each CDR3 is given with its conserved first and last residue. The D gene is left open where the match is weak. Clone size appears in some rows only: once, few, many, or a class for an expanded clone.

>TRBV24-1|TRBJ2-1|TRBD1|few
TGTGCCACCAGTGCCCCGGGACAGGGGCTCTACAATGAGCAGTTCTTC
CATSAPGQGLYNEQFF
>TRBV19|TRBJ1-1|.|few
TGTGCCAGTAGTATAGGGGCGGGCATGAACACTGAAGCTTTCTTT
CASSIGAGMNTEAFF
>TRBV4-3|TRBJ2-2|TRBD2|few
TGCGCCAGCAGCCCCCAAGGTGTGGGGGGGTTTACCGGGGAGCAGTTTTTT
CASSPQGVGGFTGEQFF
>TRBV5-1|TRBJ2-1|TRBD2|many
TGCGCCAGCAGCTTACTAGCGGAGGCCTACAATGAGCAGTTCTTC
CASSLLAEAYNEQFF
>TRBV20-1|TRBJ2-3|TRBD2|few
TGCAGTGCTAGAGACCACAAGCCTGGCGGGGGGGCCACAGATACGCAGTATTTT
CSARDHKPGGGATDTQYF
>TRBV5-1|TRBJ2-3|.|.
TGCGCCAGCAGCTTGCAAACCTTCACAGATACGCAGTATTTT
CASSLQTFTDTQYF
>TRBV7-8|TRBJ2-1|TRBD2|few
TGTGCCAGCAGCTTACAGCCGGGACTAGCGTCGGGGAATGAGCAGTTCTTC
CASSLQPGLASGNEQFF
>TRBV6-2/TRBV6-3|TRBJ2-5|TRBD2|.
TGTGCCAGCAGTGATCCGGGACTAGCGGGAGGAGGAGAGACCCAGTACTTC
CASSDPGLAGGGETQYF
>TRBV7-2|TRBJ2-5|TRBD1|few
TGTGCCAGCAGCTACCCGACAGGGCGGGTACGAGAGACCCAGTACTTC
CASSYPTGRVRETQYF
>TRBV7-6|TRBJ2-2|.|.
TGTGCCAGCAGCTTAGTCGCCTCCCACACCGGGGAGCTGTTTTTT
CASSLVASHTGELFF
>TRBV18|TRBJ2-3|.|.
TGTGCCAGCTCACCACCTATGGTCCCACCGTATTTT
CASSPPMVPPYF
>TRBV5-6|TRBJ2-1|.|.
TGTGCCAGCAGCTTGGGGTCTCTCCGGGTCTCCTACAATGAGCAGTTCTTC
CASSLGSLRVSYNEQFF
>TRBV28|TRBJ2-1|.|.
TGTGCCAGCATTAGGGCGAGCTCCTACAATGAGCAGTTCTTC
CASIRASSYNEQFF
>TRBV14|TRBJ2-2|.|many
TGTGCCAGCAGCGAAGCCGGGGAGCTGTTTTTT
CASSEAGELFF
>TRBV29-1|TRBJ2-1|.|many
TGCAGCGGGAGGAACAATGAGCAGTTCTTC
CSGRNNEQFF
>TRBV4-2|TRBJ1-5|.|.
TGTGCCAGCAGCCAAGGACAGAATCAGCCCCAGCATTTT
CASSQGQNQPQHF
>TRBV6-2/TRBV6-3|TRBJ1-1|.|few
TGTGCCAGCAACCGATGGGGCTGGGAAGCTTTCTTT
CASNRWGWEAFF
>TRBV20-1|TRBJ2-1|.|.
TGCAGTGCGGACGGGGCGAGCAATGAGCAGTTCTTC
CSADGASNEQFF
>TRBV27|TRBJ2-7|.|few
TGTGCCAGCAGTCGGCAGGGTGGCTTTGGTGAGCAGTACTTC
CASSRQGGFGEQYF
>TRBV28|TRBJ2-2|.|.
TGTGCCAGCCGCCCATCAGGAGGCCGGGCCGGGGAGCTGTTTTTT
CASRPSGGRAGELFF
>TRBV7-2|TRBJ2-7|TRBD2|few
TGTGCCAGCAGCCAAACCGGGACTAGCTACTACGAGCAGTACTTC
CASSQTGTSYYEQYF
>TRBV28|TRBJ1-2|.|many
TGTGCCATAGTCGAGTCGCGGGGCCAGGAGGGGCACTATGGCTACACCTTC
CAIVESRGQEGHYGYTF
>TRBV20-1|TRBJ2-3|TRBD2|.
TGCAGTGCTAGTGACAGACAACTAGCGGGCGCAGATACGCAGTATTTT
CSASDRQLAGADTQYF
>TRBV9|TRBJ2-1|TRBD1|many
TGTGCCAGCAGCCCAGGGACAGGGACTTACAATGAGCAGTTCTTC
CASSPGTGTYNEQFF
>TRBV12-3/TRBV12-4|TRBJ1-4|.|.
TGTGCCAGCAGTTTAGGTCGGGGATGGGGGCATGAAAAACTGTTTTTT
CASSLGRGWGHEKLFF
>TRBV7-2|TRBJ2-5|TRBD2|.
TGTGCCAGCAGCGAAGGGAGCGGGGGAGACAAAGAGACCCAGTACTTC
CASSEGSGGDKETQYF
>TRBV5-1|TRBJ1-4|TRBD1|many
TGCGCCAGCAGCATGGACGGAACGACAGGGTACGGGATTTTT
CASSMDGTTGYGIF
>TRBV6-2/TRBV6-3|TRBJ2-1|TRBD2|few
TGTGCCAGCAGTTGGGGACTAGCGGGAGGGAACTCTTGGAATGAGCAGTTCTTC
CASSWGLAGGNSWNEQFF
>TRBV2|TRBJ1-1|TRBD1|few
TGTGCCAGCAGGGACCGGGACAGGGCTAGCACTGAAGCTTTCTTT
CASRDRDRASTEAFF
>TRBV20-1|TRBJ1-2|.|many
TGCAGCCTAACGGGACCGAGCGGCTACACCTTC
CSLTGPSGYTF
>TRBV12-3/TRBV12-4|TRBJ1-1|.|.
TGTGCCAGCAGTTTCTCAGGGTCGAACACTGAAGCTTTCTTT
CASSFSGSNTEAFF
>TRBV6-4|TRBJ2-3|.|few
TGTGCCAGCAGTACCAAGGCGGGGTCGGATACGCAGTATTTT
CASSTKAGSDTQYF
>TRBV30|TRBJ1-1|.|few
TGTGCCTGGAATGGAGGGGGAGAAGCTTTCTTT
CAWNGGGEAFF
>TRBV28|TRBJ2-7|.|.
TGTGCCAGCAGTTTACGGGACGGACTCGACCCCCACGAGCAGTACTTC
CASSLRDGLDPHEQYF
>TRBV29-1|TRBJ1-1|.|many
TGCAGCGGATCACAGCTTATAAACACTGAAGCTTTCTTT
CSGSQLINTEAFF
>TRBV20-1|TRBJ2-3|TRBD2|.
TGCAGTGCTTTGAGAACTAGCGGGAGGACAGATACGCAGTATTTT
CSALRTSGRTDTQYF
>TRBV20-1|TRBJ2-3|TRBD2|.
TGCAGTGCCGCCCCCCTGGGGACTAGCGGGAGGGAAGATACGCAGTATTTT
CSAAPLGTSGREDTQYF
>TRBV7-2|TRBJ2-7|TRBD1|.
TGTGCCAGCAGCACGACAGGGGCAACCTCCTACGAGCAGTACTTC
CASSTTGATSYEQYF
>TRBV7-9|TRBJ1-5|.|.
TGTGCCAGCAGCCCTGGGCGGGGGGCTCAGCCCCAGCATTTT
CASSPGRGAQPQHF
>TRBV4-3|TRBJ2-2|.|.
TGCGCCAGCAGCCAAGCGCCGGGGGCCGGGGAGCTGTTTTTT
CASSQAPGAGELFF
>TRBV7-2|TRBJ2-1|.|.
TGTGCCAGCAGCCGCTCACCAGCGGGCTACAATGAGCAGTTCTTC
CASSRSPAGYNEQFF
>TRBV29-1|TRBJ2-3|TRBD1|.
TGCAGCGTTCAAGCGCAGGGGGCAGATACGCAGTATTTT
CSVQAQGADTQYF
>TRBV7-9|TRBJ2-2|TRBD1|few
TGTGCCAGCAGCTCCTCCGGGACAGCGAACACCGGGGAGCTGTTTTTT
CASSSSGTANTGELFF
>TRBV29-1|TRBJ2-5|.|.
TGCAGCGTTGAAATCGGGAGGGGGCTCGGGACCCAGTACTTC
CSVEIGRGLGTQYF
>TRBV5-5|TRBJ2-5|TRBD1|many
TGTGCCAGCAGCCCACTGACAGGGAGAGAGACCCAGTACTTC
CASSPLTGRETQYF